What follows is one TCR beta chain and its context. This sample was included in a study of T-cell reconstitution after alpha-beta-depleted transplantation in children. Trimming stripped 0 bases from V and 7 bases from J, with 3 bases between. Per the germline V gene, CDR1 is GTSNPN and CDR2 is SVGIG (reference sequence). This CDR3 contains 11 residues. Using unique molecular identifiers, the investigators prepared the TCRbeta library. A single record per CDR3 protein comes from TCRdb applying MiXCR to the PCR reads. The sample lists about 610,000 distinct CDR3 sequences, 8% to 11% occurring once. This clonotype was sampled from a human donor who donated a stem cell graft to a child with acute myeloid leukemia. The sequencing used PBMCs from the stem cell graft donor, collected from the stem cell graft. This chain links TRBV30 with TRBJ2-2; unclear D gene. The DNA of the CDR3 is TGTGCCTGGAGTGTAGGCGGGGAGCTGTTTTTT. As protein: CAWSVGGELFF. Full variable domain (rest looked up from reference TRBV30 and TRBJ2-2): SQTIHQWPATLVQPVGSPLSLECTVEGTSNPNLYWYRQAAGRGLQLLFYSVGIGQISSEVPQNLSASRPQDRQFILSSKKLLLSDSGFYLCAWSVGGELFFGEGSRLTVL.